These T cell receptor beta chains were read from a single sample in a study of blood T cell repertoires in COVID-19. The table came from immunoSEQ multiplex PCR; TCRdb's copy has only in-frame clones and leaves some out. The sample shows some 200,000 clones, around 80% of them seen only once. Sequencing was carried out using peripheral blood. The origin of the receptors is a woman older than 75 with COVID-19, enrolled during active disease. Each CDR3 is given with its conserved first and last residue. The D gene is left open where the match is weak. A clone size is listed for some rows: how often the clone was seen (once, few, many), or a class if it is expanded.

DNA: TGTGCCAGCAGCTTATTCGCGCCGACTAGCGGATCCTACGAGCAGTACTTC
CDR3: CASSLFAPTSGSYEQYF
J: TRBJ2-7
D: TRBD2
size: .
V: TRBV11-2

DNA: TGTGCCAGCCGTCTGAGGCTTTCCACTGAAGCTTTCTTT
CDR3: CASRLRLSTEAFF
J: TRBJ1-1
D: .
size: .
V: TRBV28

DNA: TGTGCCAGCAGTTGGAGGGAGGGGAACACTGAAGCTTTCTTT
CDR3: CASSWREGNTEAFF
J: TRBJ1-1
D: .
size: .
V: TRBV27

DNA: TGTGCCAGCAGCCACGCGTACAATGAGCAGTTCTTC
CDR3: CASSHAYNEQFF
J: TRBJ2-1
D: .
size: once
V: TRBV3-1/TRBV3-2

DNA: TGTGCCAGCAGCCAAGGCCAGGGCCTGACTGAAGCTTTCTTT
CDR3: CASSQGQGLTEAFF
J: TRBJ1-1
D: .
size: .
V: TRBV3-1/TRBV3-2

DNA: TGTGCCAGTCGTAGGGTAGCGGGAGGGCATGAGCAGTTCTTC
CDR3: CASRRVAGGHEQFF
J: TRBJ2-1
D: TRBD2
size: .
V: TRBV19

DNA: TGTGCCAGCAGCCCAGCGGGAGTACCAGATACGCAGTATTTT
CDR3: CASSPAGVPDTQYF
J: TRBJ2-3
D: TRBD2
size: .
V: TRBV7-8

DNA: TGTGCCAGCGGTCGTTGGGCGACAAGCTCCTACGAGCAGTACTTC
CDR3: CASGRWATSSYEQYF
J: TRBJ2-7
D: .
size: .
V: TRBV27

DNA: TGTGCCAGCTCACCAAGCAGACAGGGGGCCACCGGGGAGCTGTTTTTT
CDR3: CASSPSRQGATGELFF
J: TRBJ2-2
D: TRBD1
size: .
V: TRBV18

DNA: TGTGCCAGCAGTTTCCACGCCGGGACAGCTGGAAACACCATATATTTT
CDR3: CASSFHAGTAGNTIYF
J: TRBJ1-3
D: TRBD1
size: .
V: TRBV28

DNA: TGTGCCAGCAGCTCGCCCTCTACTAGTCTCGGCACAGATACGCAGTATTTT
CDR3: CASSSPSTSLGTDTQYF
J: TRBJ2-3
D: .
size: .
V: TRBV5-5

DNA: TGCGCCAGCAGTGAGTCGATAGCGGGCGAGCAGTACTTC
CDR3: CASSESIAGEQYF
J: TRBJ2-7
D: TRBD2
size: .
V: TRBV10-1

DNA: TGTGCCAGCAGCAGCTCCGGGACAGGGAATGAAAAACTGTTTTTT
CDR3: CASSSSGTGNEKLFF
J: TRBJ1-4
D: TRBD1
size: .
V: TRBV7-8

DNA: TGTGCCAGCAGTGAAGCCGCCGTCGGTGAAGCTTTCTTT
CDR3: CASSEAAVGEAFF
J: TRBJ1-1
D: .
size: .
V: TRBV6-1

DNA: TGTGCCACCAGCAGGCCGGGTGACTGGAGGGGAGGCTACACCTTC
CDR3: CATSRPGDWRGGYTF
J: TRBJ1-2
D: .
size: few
V: TRBV15

DNA: TGTGCCAGCAGCTTGGGCAGGGGCGACGAGCAGTACTTC
CDR3: CASSLGRGDEQYF
J: TRBJ2-7
D: .
size: .
V: TRBV5-8

DNA: TGTGCCAGCAGCACTCGTACGTTTGGGGGCGCCGGCGGGGAGCTGTTTTTT
CDR3: CASSTRTFGGAGGELFF
J: TRBJ2-2
D: .
size: .
V: TRBV9

DNA: TGTGCCAGCAGCGTAGGGACAGCAAATCAGCCCCAGCATTTT
CDR3: CASSVGTANQPQHF
J: TRBJ1-5
D: .
size: .
V: TRBV9